This T cell receptor (beta chain) was documented in a study of cytomegalovirus exposure and HLA in healthy donors. This clone was detected only once. PCR was performed using 60 Vbeta and 13 Jbeta primers. Assay: immunoSEQ multiplex PCR; the TCRdb copy retains only in-frame clones and omits some. The table lists under 200,000 clones, approximately 62% of them singletons, with approximately 1.5% in the top ten. The sequenced sample consisted of PBMCs. This TCR derives from a man aged 50 to 59 in good health and CMV-seronegative.

The CDR3 nucleotides read TGTGCCAGCAGCCCAGGGTTGGGTCCCTACGAGCAGTACTTC. Amino acid sequence: CASSPGLGPYEQYF. The V and J genes are TRBV7-2 and TRBJ2-7; perhaps TRBD1 as D (5 bases). This CDR3 contains 14 residues. Looked up from germline, CDR1 is SGHTA and CDR2 is FQGNSA. V gave up 5 bases and J gave up 2 bases, with 13 bases separating them.